These 5 T cell receptor beta chains share one sample of origin, sequenced in a study of vaccination and CD4 T cells after COVID-19. Documented treatment: roughly 11-day PBMC culture with coronavirus spike peptide pools or control peptides (ViraFEST assay). These receptors are not linked to any known antigen. The Oncomine TCR Beta short-read assay sequenced DNA from cultured CD4+ T cells. TCRdb re-derived calls from the PCR reads in MiXCR, one entry per CDR3 protein. This sample has around 8,200 distinct CDR3 sequences; about 30% occur once, and the top ten carry about 31%. The sequencing input was cultured CD4+ T cells from blood. The receptors were sampled from a human donor with COVID-19.

A few counts support this clonotype. The genes are TRBV6-1 and TRBJ1-2, with no clear D. This CDR3 is built from 12 residues. Germline loops: CDR1 MNHNS, CDR2 SASEGT. Trimming removed 6 bases at V and 8 bases at J, with 13 bases between. CDR3 loop: CASRPGVVGYTF. As DNA, the CDR3 is TGTGCCAGCAGGCCCGGGGTTGTAGGCTACACCTTC.

This clonotype is categorized as hyperexpanded. The chain is built from TRBV7-2 and TRBJ2-5; 10 bases line up with TRBD2. The length of the CDR3 is 16 residues. Germline V gene data show CDR1 as SGHTA and CDR2 as FQGNSA. With 2 bases clipped from V and 4 bases from J, the junction kept 7 bases outside the gene matches. For the CDR3, the DNA is TGTGCCAGCAGCTTATCGGAGCGGGGGGGCAGAGAGACCCAGTACTTC. Translation gives CASSLSERGGRETQYF.

The rearrangement joins TRBV12-3 or TRBV12-4 to TRBJ2-7; TRBD1 aligns across 9 bases. Trimming took 6 bases from V and 5 from J; bases not matched to a gene: 14. The length of the CDR3 is 16 residues. The CDR3 region is CASSHSQGQGHHEQYF. In DNA form, the CDR3 reads TGTGCCAGCAGCCATAGCCAGGGACAGGGACACCACGAGCAGTACTTC.

The chain links TRBV7-3 to TRBJ2-3; 7 bases are shared with TRBD1. The CDR3 spans 15 residues. The ends lost 5 bases at V and 1 base at J; junction bases unmatched: 6. CDR1 is SGHTA and CDR2 is FQGTGA in the germline V gene. The CDR3 DNA sequence: TGTGCCAGCAGCCCGAAAACAGGGGGCACAGATACGCAGTATTTT. Protein sequence: CASSPKTGGTDTQYF.

V gene TRBV7-2 combines with J gene TRBJ1-2, with D maybe TRBD1 (5 bases). Germline loops: CDR1 SGHTA, CDR2 FQGNSA. The V end was cut by 2 bases, the J end by 3 bases, with 13 bases between. The CDR3 consists of 15 residues. As DNA, the CDR3 is TGTGCCAGCAGCTTAACGCGGGGCGCAGACTATGGCTACACCTTC. Translated: CASSLTRGADYGYTF.